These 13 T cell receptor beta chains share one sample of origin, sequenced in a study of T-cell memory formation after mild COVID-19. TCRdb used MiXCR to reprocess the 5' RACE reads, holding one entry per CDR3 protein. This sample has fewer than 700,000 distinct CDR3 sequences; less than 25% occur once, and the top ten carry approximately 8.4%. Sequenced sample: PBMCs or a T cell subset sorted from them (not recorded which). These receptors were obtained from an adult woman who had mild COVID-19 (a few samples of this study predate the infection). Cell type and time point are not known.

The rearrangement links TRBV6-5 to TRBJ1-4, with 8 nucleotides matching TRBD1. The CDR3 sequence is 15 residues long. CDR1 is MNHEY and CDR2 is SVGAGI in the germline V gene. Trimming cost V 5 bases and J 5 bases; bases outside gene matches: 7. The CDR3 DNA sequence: TGTGCCAGCAGTCCCCGGGGGACAGGCAATGAAAAACTGTTTTTT. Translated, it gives CASSPRGTGNEKLFF.

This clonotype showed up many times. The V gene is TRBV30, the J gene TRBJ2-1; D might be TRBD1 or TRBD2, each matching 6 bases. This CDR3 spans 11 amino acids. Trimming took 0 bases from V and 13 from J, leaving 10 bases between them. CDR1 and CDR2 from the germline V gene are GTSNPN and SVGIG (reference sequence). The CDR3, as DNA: TGTGCCTGGAGTGTACGGGGGCCCCAGTTCTTC. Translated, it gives CAWSVRGPQFF.

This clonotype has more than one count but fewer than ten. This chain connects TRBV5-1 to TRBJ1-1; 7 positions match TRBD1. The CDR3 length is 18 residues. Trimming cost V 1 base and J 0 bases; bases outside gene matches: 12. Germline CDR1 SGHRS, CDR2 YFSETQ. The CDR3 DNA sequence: TGCGCCAGCAGCTTGTCGCCCCCGGGACAGCCCATGAACACTGAAGCTTTCTTT. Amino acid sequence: CASSLSPPGQPMNTEAFF.

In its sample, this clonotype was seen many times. The CDR3, as DNA: TGTGCCAGCAGTGAATCCGACTATGGCTACACCTTC. It codes for CASSESDYGYTF. The chain carries TRBV2 and TRBJ1-2; D gene unclear. Germline CDR1 and CDR2: SNHLY and FYNNEI. The CDR3 has 12 residues. The V end lost 2 bases, the J end lost 3 bases, and 4 bases lay between the germline ends.

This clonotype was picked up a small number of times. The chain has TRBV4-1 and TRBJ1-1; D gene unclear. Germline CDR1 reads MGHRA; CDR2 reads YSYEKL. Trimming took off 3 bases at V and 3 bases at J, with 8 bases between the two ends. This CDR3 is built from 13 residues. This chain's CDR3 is CASSHIRDTEAFF. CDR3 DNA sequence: TGCGCCAGCAGCCATATCCGGGACACTGAAGCTTTCTTT.

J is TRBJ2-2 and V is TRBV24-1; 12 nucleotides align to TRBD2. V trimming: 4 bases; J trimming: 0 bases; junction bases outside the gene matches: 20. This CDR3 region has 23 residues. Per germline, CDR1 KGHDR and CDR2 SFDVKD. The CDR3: CATSDFRGRTSGKRNANTGELFF. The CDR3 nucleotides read TGTGCCACCAGTGACTTCAGGGGTCGGACTAGCGGGAAGAGAAACGCGAACACCGGGGAGCTGTTTTTT.

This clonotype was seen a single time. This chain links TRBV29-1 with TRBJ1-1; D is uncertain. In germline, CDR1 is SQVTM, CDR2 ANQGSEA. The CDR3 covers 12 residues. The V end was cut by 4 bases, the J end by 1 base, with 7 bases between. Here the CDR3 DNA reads TGCAGCGTTGTGAAAACGAACACTGAAGCTTTCTTT. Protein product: CSVVKTNTEAFF.

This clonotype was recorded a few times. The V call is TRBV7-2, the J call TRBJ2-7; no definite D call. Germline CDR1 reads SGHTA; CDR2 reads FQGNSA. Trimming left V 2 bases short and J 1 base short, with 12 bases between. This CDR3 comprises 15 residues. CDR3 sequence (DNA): TGTGCCAGCAGCTTAATAGGAGAAACTTCCTACGAGCAGTACTTC. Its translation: CASSLIGETSYEQYF.

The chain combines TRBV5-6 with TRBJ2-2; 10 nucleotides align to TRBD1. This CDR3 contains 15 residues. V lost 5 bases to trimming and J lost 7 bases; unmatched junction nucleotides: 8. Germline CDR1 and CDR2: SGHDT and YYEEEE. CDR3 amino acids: CASRKRQGAGGELFF. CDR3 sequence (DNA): TGTGCCAGCAGAAAAAGACAGGGGGCCGGCGGGGAGCTGTTTTTT.

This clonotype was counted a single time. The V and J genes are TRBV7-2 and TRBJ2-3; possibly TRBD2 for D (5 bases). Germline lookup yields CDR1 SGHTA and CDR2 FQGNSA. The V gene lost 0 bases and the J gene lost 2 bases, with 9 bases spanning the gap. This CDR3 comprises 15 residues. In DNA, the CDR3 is TGTGCCAGCAGCTTAGCCACGGGGTTCACAGATACGCAGTATTTT. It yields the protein CASSLATGFTDTQYF. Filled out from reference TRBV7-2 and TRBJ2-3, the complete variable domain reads GAGVSQSPSNKVTEKGKDVELRCDPISGHTALYWYRQSLGQGLEFLIYFQGNSAPDKSGLPSDRFSAERTGGSVSTLTIQRTQQEDSAVYLCASSLATGFTDTQYFGPGTRLTVL.

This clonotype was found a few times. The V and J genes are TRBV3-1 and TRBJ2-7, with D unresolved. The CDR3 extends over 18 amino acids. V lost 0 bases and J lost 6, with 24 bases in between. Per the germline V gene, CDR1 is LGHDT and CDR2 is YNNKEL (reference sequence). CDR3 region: CASSQDFLRPAPASEQYF. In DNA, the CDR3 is TGTGCCAGCAGCCAAGATTTTTTACGGCCCGCCCCAGCCTCCGAGCAGTACTTC.

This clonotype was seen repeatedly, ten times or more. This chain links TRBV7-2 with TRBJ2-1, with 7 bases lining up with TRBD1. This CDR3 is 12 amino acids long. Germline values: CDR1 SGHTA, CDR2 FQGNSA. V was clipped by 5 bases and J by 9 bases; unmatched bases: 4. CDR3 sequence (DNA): TGTGCCAGCAGCCATACAGGGGTTGAGCAGTTCTTC. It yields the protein CASSHTGVEQFF.

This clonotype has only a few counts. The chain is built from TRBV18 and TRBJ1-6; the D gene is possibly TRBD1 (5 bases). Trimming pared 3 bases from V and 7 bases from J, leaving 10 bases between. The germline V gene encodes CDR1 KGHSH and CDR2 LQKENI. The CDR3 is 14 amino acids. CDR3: CASSPDSQNSPLHF. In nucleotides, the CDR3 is TGTGCCAGCTCACCCGACAGCCAGAATTCACCCCTCCACTTT.